Listed here is a single TCR beta chain. The V end was cut by 0 bases, the J end by 5 bases, with 14 bases between. The germline V gene has CDR1 SGHKS and CDR2 YYEKEE (reference sequence). The CDR3 is 15 amino acids. This entry belongs to a study of cytomegalovirus exposure and HLA in healthy donors. The PCR was carried out with 60 Vbeta primers and 13 Jbeta primers. Data came from immunoSEQ multiplex PCR; TCRdb stores just in-frame clones and leaves some out. The repertoire consists of 89,000 or so clones, with around four fifths occurring once and the leading ten covering 4.5% to 7%. Sequenced: PBMCs. This TCR was sampled from a woman aged 18-29 years in good health and CMV-seropositive. The rearrangement joins TRBV5-5 to TRBJ1-2; tentatively, D is TRBD1 (6 bases). The CDR3 region has the DNA TGTGCCAGCAGCTTGGCACACTCGAGGGGGTATGGCTACACCTTC. Amino acids: CASSLAHSRGYGYTF.